A single sample gave rise to the 17 T cell receptor beta chains below, sequenced in a study of OX40 agonist ivuxolimab in advanced cancers. The library was made by the immunoSEQ multiplex PCR assay. TCRdb mirrors the immuneACCESS table, restricted to in-frame sequences. Some clones are absent from its copies; in checked studies, under half trace to an unresolved V gene, and the reason for the others is unknown. The sample table records around 67,000 clones; 83% of these occur just once. The ten largest clones capture around 0.7% of the sample. The specimen was CD4+ or CD8+ T cells sorted from blood, collected in a trial of the OX40 agonist ivuxolimab. The source of these receptors is an adult with an advanced solid tumor such as melanoma, head and neck, liver or kidney cancer.

This clone was recorded only once. V usage is TRBV19 and J usage is TRBJ2-2; 7 bases match TRBD2. V gave up 6 bases and J gave up 6 bases; unmatched junction bases: 10. Germline lookup yields CDR1 LNHDA and CDR2 SQIVND (reference sequence). The CDR3 length is 15 residues. CDR3 nucleotides: TGTGCCAGTAGGGGCGGCGATCTAGCGGCCGGGGAGCTGTTTTTT. This translates into CASRGGDLAAGELFF.

The CDR3 DNA sequence: TGCAGCGTTGAGTTAAAAGAGACCCAGTACTTC. Amino acid sequence: CSVELKETQYF. The chain joins TRBV29-1 to TRBJ2-5, with unresolved D. V lost 3 bases, J lost 3 bases, and 5 bases lay in between. Germline V gives CDR1 SQVTM, CDR2 ANQGSEA. The CDR3 loop spans 11 amino acids.

V gene TRBV10-3 combines with J gene TRBJ2-3, with D perhaps matching TRBD2 (6 bases). The germline V gene has CDR1 ENHRY and CDR2 SYGVKD. V was trimmed by 4 bases and J by 4 bases, leaving 12 bases between them. This CDR3 is 14 amino acids long. The CDR3 DNA sequence: TGTGCCATCAGTGTGGGGGGTAGTGCAGATACGCAGTATTTT. Translation: CAISVGGSADTQYF.

This clone was found once. The chain uses TRBV28 and TRBJ2-3, with 11 positions matching TRBD2. Unmatched junction bases numbered 6, after V lost 2 bases and J lost 8 bases. This CDR3 region has 15 residues. CDR1 is MDHEN, CDR2 SYDVKM, per germline. CDR3 amino acids: CASSLGLAGGSTQYF. CDR3 coding DNA: TGTGCCAGCAGTTTAGGGCTAGCGGGAGGTAGTACGCAGTATTTT.

The rearrangement uses TRBV9 and TRBJ2-5; TRBD2 aligns across 7 bases. CDR1 is SGDLS and CDR2 is YYNGEE in the germline V gene. The CDR3 totals 14 residues. V lost 0 bases to trimming and J lost 5 bases; unmatched junction nucleotides: 4. The CDR3 region is CASSVAPGRETQYF. The DNA for the CDR3 is TGTGCCAGCAGCGTAGCCCCCGGGAGGGAGACCCAGTACTTC.

The rearrangement joins TRBV19 to TRBJ2-1, with no clear D. This CDR3 contains 15 residues. From germline, CDR1 is LNHDA and CDR2 SQIVND (reference sequence). Trimming took 3 bases from V and 6 from J, leaving 15 bases between them. The CDR3: CASSIRPNEGNEQFF. The CDR3 coding sequence is TGTGCCAGTAGTATCCGTCCAAACGAAGGCAATGAGCAGTTCTTC.

This chain's CDR3 is CASSLGATDTQYF. CDR3 nucleotide sequence: TGTGCCAGCAGCTTAGGAGCCACAGATACGCAGTATTTT. The chain links TRBV7-2 to TRBJ2-3; D uncertain. There are 13 residues in the CDR3. Germline loops: CDR1 SGHTA, CDR2 FQGNSA. Trimming took 1 base from V and 2 from J, leaving 4 bases between them. Using reference TRBV7-2 and TRBJ2-3 for the parts outside the CDR3, the full variable domain is GAGVSQSPSNKVTEKGKDVELRCDPISGHTALYWYRQSLGQGLEFLIYFQGNSAPDKSGLPSDRFSAERTGGSVSTLTIQRTQQEDSAVYLCASSLGATDTQYFGPGTRLTVL.

J is TRBJ1-1 and V is TRBV5-4; the D gene is possibly TRBD1 (6 bases). There are 16 residues in the CDR3. V lost 4 bases and J 11 bases, leaving 27 bases between the germline ends. Looked up from germline, CDR1 is SGHNT and CDR2 is YYREEE (reference sequence). The CDR3 bases are TGTGCCAGCAGCACAGAGACAGTTAGGGGGTCCGTTAGGGCTTTCTTT. It translates to CASSTETVRGSVRAFF.

The count of this clone is one. The J gene is TRBJ2-2, the V gene TRBV6-5; D perhaps matches TRBD1 (6 bases). Germline V gene sequence: CDR1 MNHEY, CDR2 SVGAGI. This CDR3 is 14 amino acids long. V was cut by 2 bases and J by 5 bases, with 9 bases left in between. CDR3 sequence reads: CASSYTQGTGELFF. In DNA form, the CDR3 reads TGTGCCAGCAGTTACACTCAGGGGACCGGGGAGCTGTTTTTT.

The rearrangement uses TRBV2 and TRBJ2-7; D is possibly TRBD1 or TRBD2 (5 bases each). The V gene lost 4 bases and the J gene lost 4 bases, with 11 bases spanning the gap. Germline CDR1 reads SNHLY; CDR2 reads FYNNEI. The CDR3 spans 13 residues. The CDR3 sequence is CASSVGTVYEQYF. In nucleotides, the CDR3 is TGTGCCAGCAGTGTAGGGACGGTATACGAGCAGTACTTC. Filled out from reference TRBV2 and TRBJ2-7, the complete variable domain reads EPEVTQTPSHQVTQMGQEVILRCVPISNHLYFYWYRQILGQKVEFLVSFYNNEISEKSEIFDDQFSVERPDGSNFTLKIRSTKLEDSAMYFCASSVGTVYEQYFGPGTRLTVT.

In its sample, this clone was seen once. The chain uses TRBV5-1 and TRBJ2-5, with 8 bases lining up with TRBD2. V lost 0 bases, J lost 5 bases, and 9 bases stayed unmatched. Per germline, CDR1 SGHRS and CDR2 YFSETQ. This CDR3 comprises 16 residues. CDR3 bases: TGCGCCAGCAGCTTGGGCGGGGGGAGCCTCGGTGAGACCCAGTACTTC. This translates into CASSLGGGSLGETQYF.

The rearrangement joins TRBV5-1 to TRBJ2-3; D is possibly TRBD2 (6 bases). Germline loops: CDR1 SGHRS, CDR2 YFSETQ. The germline V and J ends were trimmed by 4 bases and 0 bases, with 9 bases remaining between them. CDR3 length: 14 amino acids. CDR3 region: CASSRELSTDTQYF. The CDR3 nucleotides read TGCGCCAGCAGCCGGGAGCTCAGCACAGATACGCAGTATTTT.

The CDR3 sequence is CASSFPVGIYNEQFF. The CDR3 nucleotides read TGTGCCAGCAGCTTCCCGGTAGGCATTTACAATGAGCAGTTCTTC. The chain recombines TRBV7-2 with TRBJ2-1; D not certain. V was trimmed by 3 bases and J by 4 bases, leaving 13 bases between them. Germline V CDR1 and CDR2: SGHTA, FQGNSA. The CDR3 has 15 amino acids.

The chain is built from TRBV6-1 and TRBJ2-6, with D maybe TRBD1 (5 bases). Germline CDR1 and CDR2: MNHNS and SASEGT. V lost 2 bases to trimming and J lost 3 bases, with 14 bases between them. The CDR3 loop spans 17 amino acids. The CDR3: CASSERGAVGGANVLTF. In DNA, the CDR3 is TGTGCCAGCAGTGAAAGGGGCGCAGTCGGTGGGGCCAACGTCCTGACTTTC.

Comments on this clone: The identical CDR3 is also encoded by other nucleotide sequences in the sample. The chain is built from TRBV5-1 and TRBJ2-7; no reliable D call. Between the trimmed V and J ends, which lost 0 bases and 0 bases, there was a span of 10 bases. Per germline, CDR1 SGHRS and CDR2 YFSETQ. This CDR3 contains 15 residues. For the CDR3, the DNA is TGCGCCAGCAGCTTGGCCGGCGGTTCCTCCTACGAGCAGTACTTC. As protein: CASSLAGGSSYEQYF.

The chain employs TRBV18 and TRBJ2-3; 10 bases match TRBD2. The trim removed 0 bases at V and 8 bases at J, leaving 5 bases unmatched. The CDR3 contains 15 residues. CDR1 and CDR2 (germline): KGHSH, LQKENI. CDR3 DNA: TGTGCCAGCTCACCACCTCAACTAGCGGGGACTACGCAGTATTTT. It yields the protein CASSPPQLAGTTQYF.

This clone was observed a handful of times. The J gene is TRBJ2-4, the V gene TRBV4-1; TRBD2 matches 9 bases. In germline, CDR1 is MGHRA, CDR2 YSYEKL. The ends lost 1 base at V and 1 base at J; junction bases unmatched: 14. The CDR3 sequence is 20 residues long. The CDR3 nucleotides are TGCGCCAGCAGCCAAGTAGTGGCGGGGGGGCTGGGAGTGGCCAAAAACATTCAGTACTTC. It translates to CASSQVVAGGLGVAKNIQYF.